The clone carrying this T cell receptor (beta chain) was recorded once. Its specificity is not known. These data originate in a study of T cell responses to AZD1222 COVID-19 vaccine. The CDR3 is made up of 17 amino acids. Trimming pared 0 bases from V and 3 bases from J, leaving 19 bases between. The V gene's germline CDR1 is SGDLS and CDR2 YYNGEE. Profiling relied on immunoSEQ multiplex PCR, and the TCRdb table lists in-frame clones only, not all of them. The profile shows some 83,000 clones, approximately 90% of them singletons. General study points: Spike-specific TCR breadth and depth were elevated following two AZD1222 doses.

The origin of this receptor is an adult in good health. The chain uses TRBV9 and TRBJ2-7; D might be TRBD2 (6 bases). Sequencing used peripheral blood, obtained on day 0 of AZD1222 vaccination. CDR3 amino acids: CASSVAQNGGVGYEQYF. The DNA for the CDR3 is TGTGCCAGCAGCGTAGCTCAAAATGGAGGGGTGGGCTACGAGCAGTACTTC.